This TCR beta chain was retrieved from a study of blood T cell repertoires in COVID-19. Study-level background: From the United States, Italy and Spain came samples of acute and convalescent COVID-19. From T cells, B-cell-depleted T cells, or PBMCs came the material, which was cDNA or gDNA.

The authors' processing: Reference gene primers were amplified, and this amplification served to estimate nucleated cell counts. Using immunoSEQ multiplex PCR, the repertoire was profiled, and TCRdb retains in-frame clones only, with some absent. That table furnishes V, J and clone size, whereas the DNA furnished D and trimming. The table has fewer than 110,000 clones, 80% seen once. CDR1 is LGHNA and CDR2 is YNFKEQ in the germline V gene. V was pared by 1 base and J by 4 bases, with 13 bases between. This CDR3 comprises 15 residues. Sequenced material: peripheral blood. V is TRBV4-2 and J is TRBJ1-1; tentative D call: TRBD1 (6 bases). The TCR sequence derives from a man between 65 and 80 years old with acute or convalescent COVID-19. CDR3 protein: CASSQVRRGGTEAFF. The DNA of the CDR3 is TGTGCCAGCAGCCAAGTACGGAGAGGGGGCACTGAAGCTTTCTTT.